A single sample gave rise to the 28 T cell receptor beta chains below, sequenced in a study of blood T cell repertoires in COVID-19. Method: immunoSEQ multiplex PCR; TCRdb's copy keeps in-frame clones and lacks some. The table includes under 300,000 clones, 70% to 80% detected once. The sequenced sample was peripheral blood. The receptors derive from a woman of 80 years or more with acute or convalescent COVID-19.

V gene TRBV29-1 combines with J gene TRBJ2-3, with 9 bases that match TRBD2. The CDR3 has 14 residues. After removal of 4 bases from V and 4 bases from J, the junction contained 6 bases not matched to a gene. Germline CDR1 and CDR2: SQVTM and ANQGSEA. This CDR3 is CSVASGRRADTQYF. CDR3 nucleotides: TGCAGCGTTGCCAGCGGGAGGAGGGCAGATACGCAGTATTTT.

This clone was recorded many times. The chain employs TRBV11-2 and TRBJ1-2; 7 bases agree with TRBD1. The CDR3 covers 14 residues. With 4 bases clipped from V and 8 bases from J, the junction kept 10 bases outside the gene matches. The germline V gene has CDR1 SGHAT and CDR2 FQNNGV. CDR3 amino acids: CASSSPGQFRGYTF. The CDR3 DNA sequence: TGTGCCAGCAGCTCACCGGGACAGTTTAGGGGCTACACCTTC.

The chain joins TRBV6-5 to TRBJ1-4; no clear D gene. This CDR3 contains 15 residues. Germline-derived CDR1 and CDR2 are MNHEY and SVGAGI. V was shortened by 7 bases and J by 3 bases, with 15 bases between the two germline ends. For the CDR3, the DNA is TGTGCCAGCATTCCCGGAAAGGCGGCTAATGAAAAACTGTTTTTT. Translated, it gives CASIPGKAANEKLFF.

This clone was counted a single time. The V and J genes are TRBV30 and TRBJ1-3; the D gene is possibly TRBD1 (6 bases). CDR3 length equals 13 residues. CDR1 GTSNPN and CDR2 SVGIG come from the germline V gene (reference sequence). The V gene lost 1 base and the J gene lost 6 bases, with 10 bases spanning the gap. This chain's CDR3 is CAWSAGQPNTIYF. The CDR3, as DNA: TGTGCCTGGAGTGCCGGACAGCCAAACACCATATATTTT.

This clone was recorded once. J is TRBJ2-3 and V is TRBV20-1, with TRBD2 identical over 8 bases. CDR1 and CDR2 from the germline V gene are DFQATT and SNEGSKA (reference sequence). Trimming removed 3 bases from V and 4 bases from J; junction bases left unmatched: 9. This CDR3 comprises 15 residues. The CDR3 bases are TGCAGTGCTAGTAGGCCAGCGGGAGCCTCAGATACGCAGTATTTT. Its translation is CSASRPAGASDTQYF.

The rearrangement joins TRBV19 to TRBJ2-7, with a possible D match to TRBD2 (7 bases). This CDR3 is 16 amino acids long. V lost 4 bases and J 6 bases, leaving 22 bases between the germline ends. Germline CDR1 LNHDA, CDR2 SQIVND (reference sequence). CDR3 sequence: CASSSVGGSLGGEQYF. CDR3 DNA: TGTGCCAGTAGTAGTGTCGGCGGGAGTTTAGGGGGCGAGCAGTACTTC. Together with reference TRBV19 and TRBJ2-7, the CDR3 gives the full variable domain: DGGITQSPKYLFRKEGQNVTLSCEQNLNHDAMYWYRQDPGQGLRLIYYSQIVNDFQKGDIAEGYSVSREKKESFPLTVTSAQKNPTAFYLCASSSVGGSLGGEQYFGPGTRLTVT.

The chain recombines TRBV10-3 with TRBJ2-3; 7 bases line up with TRBD1. The CDR3 spans 17 residues. V lost 3 bases, J lost 1 base, and 10 bases stayed unmatched. Germline CDR1 and CDR2: ENHRY and SYGVKD. The CDR3 region is CAISDGKTGRGTDTQYF. The CDR3 bases are TGTGCCATCAGTGATGGGAAGACAGGGCGCGGCACAGATACGCAGTATTTT.

The chain joins TRBV9 to TRBJ2-7; 10 nucleotides match TRBD1. Looked up from germline, CDR1 is SGDLS and CDR2 is YYNGEE. This CDR3 is built from 15 residues. Losses at the gene ends were 2 bases for V and 4 bases for J; bases not matched to a gene: 6. DNA of the CDR3: TGTGCCAGCAGCGTTACGGGACAGGGGAGATACGAGCAGTACTTC. It is translated as CASSVTGQGRYEQYF. Using reference TRBV9 and TRBJ2-7 for the parts outside the CDR3, the full variable domain is DSGVTQTPKHLITATGQRVTLRCSPRSGDLSVYWYQQSLDQGLQFLIQYYNGEERAKGNILERFSAQQFPDLHSELNLSSLELGDSALYFCASSVTGQGRYEQYFGPGTRLTVT.

The chain joins TRBV5-4 to TRBJ1-2, with a tentative D call TRBD1 (6 bases). Per the germline V gene, CDR1 is SGHNT and CDR2 is YYREEE (reference sequence). This CDR3 contains 14 residues. Trimming left V 5 bases short and J 5 bases short, with 16 bases between. The chain's CDR3 is CASSIQGPIYGYTF. Written as DNA, the CDR3 is TGTGCCAGCAGTATACAGGGCCCGATATATGGCTACACCTTC.

The rearrangement links TRBV5-6 to TRBJ2-3, with D perhaps TRBD1 (6 bases). The CDR3 totals 15 residues. Germline CDR1 and CDR2: SGHDT and YYEEEE. V dropped 4 bases and J dropped 6 bases, with 18 bases sitting between them. CDR3 loop: CASSKQGRERDTQYF. Written as DNA, the CDR3 is TGTGCCAGCAGCAAACAGGGTCGTGAAAGGGATACGCAGTATTTT.

This clone was seen only a few times. This sequence joins TRBV5-1 and TRBJ1-1, with D unclear. The CDR3 contains 14 residues. In germline, CDR1 is SGHRS, CDR2 YFSETQ. The V and J ends lost 0 bases and 1 base respectively, with 7 bases between them. CDR3 protein: CASSLVGRNTEAFF. CDR3 coding DNA: TGCGCCAGCAGCTTGGTAGGGAGGAACACTGAAGCTTTCTTT.

The table lists this clone with a count of one. The J gene is TRBJ1-6, the V gene TRBV6-5; a weak D match, TRBD1 (6 bases). The CDR3 runs 14 residues. V lost 2 bases to trimming and J lost 8 bases, with 10 bases between them. Germline CDR1 MNHEY, CDR2 SVGAGI. CDR3 in DNA: TGTGCCAGCAGTTACGGGCAGGGGTATTCACCCCTCCACTTT. This gives the protein CASSYGQGYSPLHF.

The chain links TRBV2 to TRBJ1-5; TRBD1 agrees at 7 bases. Trimming took 5 bases from V and 6 from J; bases not matched to a gene: 7. The germline V gene has CDR1 SNHLY and CDR2 FYNNEI. There are 14 residues in the CDR3. The CDR3 loop is CASSTQGDVQPQHF. DNA for the CDR3: TGTGCCAGCAGTACTCAGGGGGACGTTCAGCCCCAGCATTTT.

J is TRBJ2-1 and V is TRBV9; D is possibly TRBD1 (6 bases). The V end was cut by 4 bases, the J end by 16 bases, with 21 bases between. CDR1 is SGDLS and CDR2 is YYNGEE in the germline V gene. This CDR3 comprises 13 residues. The CDR3 nucleotides read TGTGCCAGCAGCCCCCTTCCGGGACAATTAGATTTCTTC. This encodes CASSPLPGQLDFF.

The table lists this clone with a few counts. The chain links TRBV27 to TRBJ2-1; TRBD1 matches at 9 bases. Germline V lookup: CDR1 MNHEY, CDR2 SMNVEV (reference sequence). The CDR3 totals 18 residues. Trimming cost V 4 bases and J 4 bases; bases outside gene matches: 14. The CDR3 loop reads CASSSTGGAYFLYNEQFF. For the CDR3, the DNA is TGTGCCAGCAGTTCTACAGGGGGCGCGTATTTTTTATACAATGAGCAGTTCTTC.

For the CDR3, the DNA is TGTGCCACCAGTGATTCACTAGCGGGGGGGCCAGATACGCAGTATTTT. Translation gives CATSDSLAGGPDTQYF. The rearrangement uses TRBV24-1 and TRBJ2-3; the match to TRBD2 covers 13 bases. J was trimmed by 4 bases and V by 2 bases; bases with no gene match: 2. CDR1 is KGHDR and CDR2 is SFDVKD in the germline V gene. The CDR3 is 16 amino acids.

The V gene is TRBV5-1, the J gene TRBJ2-7, with TRBD1 matching over 7 bases. The CDR3 has 14 residues. Germline trimming cut 3 bases from V and 0 bases from J; bases unmatched to any gene: 3. Germline V gives CDR1 SGHRS, CDR2 YFSETQ. Here the CDR3 DNA reads TGCGCCAGCAGCTCCTCAGGGGGCTCCTACGAGCAGTACTTC. Amino acids: CASSSSGGSYEQYF.

The CDR3 coding sequence is TGTGCCAGCAGACGGGAACGTGGCTACACCTTC. It translates to CASRRERGYTF. The rearrangement uses TRBV28 and TRBJ1-2; no firm D call. The germline V and J ends were trimmed by 6 bases and 7 bases, with 9 bases remaining between them. CDR1 MDHEN and CDR2 SYDVKM come from the germline V gene. There are 11 residues in the CDR3.

This chain uses TRBV5-1 with TRBJ1-1; TRBD1 is a possible D gene (5 bases). The CDR3 sequence is 13 residues long. The germline V gene encodes CDR1 SGHRS and CDR2 YFSETQ. The ends were cut back, 4 bases at V and 10 bases at J, with 17 bases in the middle. For the CDR3, the DNA is TGCGCCAGCAGCCCCCCCGGGGGAGGTCTAGCTTTCTTT. Translated: CASSPPGGGLAFF. Complete variable domain (other parts from reference TRBV5-1 and TRBJ1-1): KAGVTQTPRYLIKTRGQQVTLSCSPISGHRSVSWYQQTPGQGLQFLFEYFSETQRNKGNFPGRFSGRQFSNSRSEMNVSTLELGDSALYLCASSPPGGGLAFFGQGTRLTVV.

This sequence joins TRBV2 and TRBJ2-7, with TRBD1 identical over 8 bases. The CDR3 totals 12 residues. V lost 3 bases and J lost 6; bases outside the gene matches: 1. The germline V gene encodes CDR1 SNHLY and CDR2 FYNNEI. This CDR3 reads CASSDDRGEQYF. In DNA form, the CDR3 reads TGTGCCAGCAGTGACGACAGGGGCGAGCAGTACTTC.

The chain combines TRBV11-2 with TRBJ1-2, with 9 positions matching TRBD1. J gave up 5 bases and V 1 base, and 8 bases lay outside the gene matches. CDR1 is SGHAT and CDR2 is FQNNGV in the germline V gene. This CDR3 has 16 residues. The CDR3, as DNA: TGTGCCAGCAGCTTAGCCTCGACAGGGGGAAAATATGGCTACACCTTC. Translation gives CASSLASTGGKYGYTF. Based on the CDR3 plus reference TRBV11-2 and TRBJ1-2, the full variable domain is EAGVAQSPRYKIIEKRQSVAFWCNPISGHATLYWYQQILGQGPKLLIQFQNNGVVDDSQLPKDRFSAERLKGVDSTLKIQPAKLEDSAVYLCASSLASTGGKYGYTFGSGTRLTVV.

The rearrangement uses TRBV19 and TRBJ2-1; 12 bases fit TRBD2. This CDR3 has 15 amino acids. After removal of 7 bases from V and 10 bases from J, the junction contained 11 bases not matched to a gene. CDR1 and CDR2 from the germline V gene are LNHDA and SQIVND (reference sequence). The CDR3 here is CASTPQGLAGGEQFF. The CDR3 nucleotides read TGTGCCAGTACCCCTCAAGGGCTAGCGGGAGGGGAGCAGTTCTTC.

The genes are TRBV18 and TRBJ2-7; TRBD2 is a possible D gene (5 bases). This CDR3 contains 13 residues. Trimming removed 2 bases at V and 3 bases at J, with 8 bases between. Germline V CDR1 and CDR2: KGHSH, LQKENI. DNA for the CDR3: TGTGCCAGCTCACCAGGGAGTGGCTACGAGCAGTACTTC. Protein: CASSPGSGYEQYF.

This chain connects TRBV12-3 or TRBV12-4 to TRBJ2-1, with D tentatively TRBD2 (6 bases). This CDR3 is 13 amino acids long. The V end lost 7 bases, the J end lost 4 bases, and 11 bases lay between the germline ends. DNA for the CDR3: TGTGCCAGCAACGACGGGGGTTACAATGAGCAGTTCTTC. Residues: CASNDGGYNEQFF.

This chain uses TRBV7-9 with TRBJ1-1; D is perhaps TRBD1 (5 bases). V lost 1 base and J 5 bases, leaving 11 bases between the germline ends. Germline loops: CDR1 SEHNR, CDR2 FQNEAQ (reference sequence). CDR3 size: 14 residues. The CDR3 coding sequence is TGTGCCAGCAGCTTAGAAGGGGTCGCGACTGAAGCTTTCTTT. Translation: CASSLEGVATEAFF.

The V call is TRBV11-3, the J call TRBJ2-7; 7 bases map to TRBD1. With V trimmed by 5 bases and J by 2 bases, 3 bases remained unmatched. The CDR3 is 13 residues long. Germline CDR1 reads SGHNT; CDR2 reads YENEEA. CDR3 sequence reads: CASSPGTAYEQYF. CDR3 DNA sequence: TGTGCCAGCAGCCCGGGGACAGCCTACGAGCAGTACTTC.

V is TRBV7-9 and J is TRBJ1-1, with D unclear. Trimming cost V 1 base and J 9 bases, with 9 bases left between them. The CDR3 runs to 12 residues. The germline V gene encodes CDR1 SEHNR and CDR2 FQNEAQ (reference sequence). The CDR3 region has the DNA TGTGCCAGCAGCTTAGATCAACAAAAAGCTTTCTTT. It encodes CASSLDQQKAFF.

The gene calls are TRBV21-1 and TRBJ1-2; TRBD1 was called by the table and not checked on the DNA. TRBV21-1 is shown as a pseudogene. The CDR3 totals 18 residues. The CDR3 is CASLPLSPPNREVYGYTF. The CDR3 DNA is TGTGCCAGCCTACCCCTCAGCCCCCCGAACAGGGAAGTCTATGGCTACACCTTC.